The next 7 T cell receptor beta chains were all read from a single sample in a study of vaccination effects on CD4 cells after COVID-19 (dated by TCRdb to the early 2020s). Their recognized antigens are unknown. To identify antigen-specific CD4+ T cell clonotypes by their expansion, the ViraFEST assay first stimulated PBMC with viral peptide pools and then applied TCR sequencing. After approximately 11 days of culture, CD4+ T cells were isolated with the EasySep CD4+ T cell isolation kit. The absence of prior SARS-CoV-2 infection in healthy vaccine recipients was confirmed by negative nucleocapsid antibodies before and after vaccination. The library was prepared using the immunoSEQ multiplex PCR assay. TCRdb mirrors the immuneACCESS table, restricted to in-frame sequences. Some clones are absent from its copies; in checked studies, under half trace to an unresolved V gene, and the reason for the others is unknown. Counted in this sample were some 30,000 clones; around three quarters of them appeared once. The ten biggest clones cover roughly a tenth of the sample.

This material consisted of CD4+ T cells from PBMCs cultured with SARS-CoV-2 spike peptides, taken before COVID-19 vaccination. What the cell subset or site label conveys for this sample: SARS-CoV-2 spike overlapping peptide pool stimulation. These receptors were collected from a human donor who received a COVID-19 vaccine.

This clone was found once. The chain combines TRBV2 with TRBJ2-2; possible D gene TRBD1, 5 bases. Germline lookup yields CDR1 SNHLY and CDR2 FYNNEI. The CDR3 is 13 amino acids. V was trimmed by 4 bases and J by 13 bases, leaving 16 bases between them. CDR3 DNA sequence: TGTGCCAGCAGTGTGGCAGGGTCGTATAGGCTGTTTTTT. Translating it yields CASSVAGSYRLFF.

Only a few counts were recorded for this clone. This chain joins TRBV5-4 and TRBJ1-2; perhaps TRBD1 as D (6 bases). The CDR3 consists of 15 residues. CDR1 is SGHNT and CDR2 is YYREEE in the germline V gene (reference sequence). Trimming took off 0 bases at V and 8 bases at J, with 17 bases between the two ends. The CDR3 DNA reads as TGTGCCAGCAGCTTGGCCGGACAGCCGCACGGAGGCTACACCTTC. Amino acids: CASSLAGQPHGGYTF.

The rearrangement joins TRBV15 to TRBJ1-1; TRBD1 aligns across 11 bases. The trim removed 0 bases at V and 3 bases at J, leaving 15 bases unmatched. CDR3 size: 20 residues. In germline, CDR1 is LNHNV, CDR2 YYDKDF (reference sequence). The CDR3 coding sequence is TGTGCCACCAGCAGAGATGTTACTCGGGCGGACAGGGGGCTAGACACTGAAGCTTTCTTT. Amino acids: CATSRDVTRADRGLDTEAFF.

This clone rates as medium-sized (0.01 to 0.1%). J is TRBJ1-2 and V is TRBV7-9; TRBD1 matches at 8 bases. The CDR3 contains 14 residues. V gave up 5 bases and J gave up 4 bases; unmatched junction bases: 6. Looked up from germline, CDR1 is SEHNR and CDR2 is FQNEAQ (reference sequence). The CDR3 DNA reads TGTGCCAGCAGCGTTACCGGACAGGGCTATGGCTACACCTTC. Translating it yields CASSVTGQGYGYTF.

This clone has just one count. The rearrangement links TRBV5-6 to TRBJ2-7; D may correspond to TRBD1 or TRBD2 (7 bases each). This CDR3 comprises 15 residues. Germline CDR1 reads SGHDT; CDR2 reads YYEEEE. The V end lost 3 bases, the J end lost 2 bases, and 15 bases lay between the germline ends. The CDR3 loop is CASSSFRGGTYEQYF. The CDR3 region has the DNA TGTGCCAGCAGCTCATTCAGGGGGGGCACCTACGAGCAGTACTTC.

The chain combines TRBV5-1 with TRBJ2-7; 11 bases are shared with TRBD1. This CDR3 contains 16 residues. CDR1 is SGHRS and CDR2 is YFSETQ in the germline V gene. The V and J ends lost 4 bases and 3 bases, in that order; junction bases with no gene match: 9. The DNA of the CDR3 is TGCGCCAGCAGCCGCGGGGACAGGGGGGGGAACTACGAGCAGTACTTC. It specifies CASSRGDRGGNYEQYF. Supplemented by reference TRBV5-1 and TRBJ2-7, the full variable domain reads KAGVTQTPRYLIKTRGQQVTLSCSPISGHRSVSWYQQTPGQGLQFLFEYFSETQRNKGNFPGRFSGRQFSNSRSEMNVSTLELGDSALYLCASSRGDRGGNYEQYFGPGTRLTVT.

CDR3 sequence: CASSQTGLGPHEQFF. CDR3 sequence (DNA): TGTGCCAGCAGCCAAACCGGTCTCGGCCCCCATGAGCAGTTCTTC. The V and J genes are TRBV3-1 (or the pseudogene TRBV3-2) and TRBJ2-1; D ambiguous. Trimming stripped 2 bases from V and 8 bases from J, with 16 bases between. CDR1 and CDR2 (germline): LGHDT, YNNKEL (reference sequence). The CDR3 covers 15 residues.